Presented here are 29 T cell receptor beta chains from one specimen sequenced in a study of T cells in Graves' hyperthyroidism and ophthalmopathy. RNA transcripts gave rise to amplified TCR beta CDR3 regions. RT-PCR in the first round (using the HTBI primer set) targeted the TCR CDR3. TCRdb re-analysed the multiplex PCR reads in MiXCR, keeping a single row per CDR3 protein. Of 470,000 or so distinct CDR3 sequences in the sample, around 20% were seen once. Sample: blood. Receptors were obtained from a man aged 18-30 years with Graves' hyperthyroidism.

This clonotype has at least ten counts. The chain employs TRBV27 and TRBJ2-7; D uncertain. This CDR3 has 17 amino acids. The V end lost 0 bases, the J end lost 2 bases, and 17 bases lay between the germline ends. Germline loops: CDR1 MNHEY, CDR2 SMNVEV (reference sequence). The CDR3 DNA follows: TGTGCCAGCAGTTTATCTGCCGACACCGGCCCAACCTACGAGCAGTACTTC. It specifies CASSLSADTGPTYEQYF.

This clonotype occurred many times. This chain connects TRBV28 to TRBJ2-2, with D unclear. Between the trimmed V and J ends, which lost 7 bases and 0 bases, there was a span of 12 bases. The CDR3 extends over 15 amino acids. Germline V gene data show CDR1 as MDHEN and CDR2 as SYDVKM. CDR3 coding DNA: TGTGCCAGCACCCTCGCGGCCGCGAACACCGGGGAGCTGTTTTTT. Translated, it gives CASTLAAANTGELFF.

The CDR3, as DNA: TGCGCCAGCAGCTTGGGAACAGCGGTACACTACGAGCAGTACTTC. Its translation: CASSLGTAVHYEQYF. The J gene is TRBJ2-7, the V gene TRBV5-1, with a weak D call TRBD2 (5 bases). From germline, CDR1 is SGHRS and CDR2 YFSETQ. Between the trimmed V and J ends, which lost 0 bases and 3 bases, there was a span of 13 bases. The CDR3 is 15 amino acids.

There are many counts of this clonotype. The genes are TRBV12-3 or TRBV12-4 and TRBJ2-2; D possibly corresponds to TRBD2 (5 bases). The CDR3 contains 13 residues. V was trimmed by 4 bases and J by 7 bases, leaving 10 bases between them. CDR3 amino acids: CASSSRENGELFF. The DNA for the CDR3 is TGTGCCAGCAGTTCTAGGGAGAACGGGGAGCTGTTTTTT.

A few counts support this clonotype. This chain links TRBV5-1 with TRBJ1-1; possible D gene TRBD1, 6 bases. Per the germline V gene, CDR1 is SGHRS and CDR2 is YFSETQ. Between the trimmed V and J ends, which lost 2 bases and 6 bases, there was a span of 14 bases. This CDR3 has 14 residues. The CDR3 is CASSFSGVEAEAFF. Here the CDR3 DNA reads TGCGCCAGCAGCTTTTCAGGGGTAGAGGCTGAAGCTTTCTTT.

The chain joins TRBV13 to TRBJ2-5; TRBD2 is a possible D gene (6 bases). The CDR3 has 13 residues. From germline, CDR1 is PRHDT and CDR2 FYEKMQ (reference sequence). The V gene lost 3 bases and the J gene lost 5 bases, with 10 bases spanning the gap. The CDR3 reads CASSLGEAETQYF. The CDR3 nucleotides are TGTGCCAGCAGCTTGGGGGAGGCGGAGACCCAGTACTTC. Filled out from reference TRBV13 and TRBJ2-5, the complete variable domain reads AAGVIQSPRHLIKEKRETATLKCYPIPRHDTVYWYQQGPGQDPQFLISFYEKMQSDKGSIPDRFSAQQFSDYHSELNMSSLELGDSALYFCASSLGEAETQYFGPGTRLLVL.

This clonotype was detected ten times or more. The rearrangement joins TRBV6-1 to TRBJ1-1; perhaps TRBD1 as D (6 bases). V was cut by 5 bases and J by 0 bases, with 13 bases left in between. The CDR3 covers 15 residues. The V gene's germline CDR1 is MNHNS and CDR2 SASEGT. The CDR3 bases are TGTGCCAGCAGTAAGGGGGAGGGACTGAACACTGAAGCTTTCTTT. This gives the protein CASSKGEGLNTEAFF.

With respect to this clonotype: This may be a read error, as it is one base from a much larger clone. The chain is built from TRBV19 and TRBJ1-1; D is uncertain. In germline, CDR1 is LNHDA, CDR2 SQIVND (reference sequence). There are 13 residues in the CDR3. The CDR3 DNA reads TGTGCCAGCGCCCTCCGGATGAACACTGAAGCTTACTTT. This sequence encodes CASALRMNTEAYF.

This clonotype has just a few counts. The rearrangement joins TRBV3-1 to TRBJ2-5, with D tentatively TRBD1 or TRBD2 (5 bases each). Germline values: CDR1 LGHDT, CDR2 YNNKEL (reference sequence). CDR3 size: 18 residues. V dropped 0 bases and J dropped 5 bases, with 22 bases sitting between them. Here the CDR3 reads CASSQDGQRGSPGETQYF. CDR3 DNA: TGTGCCAGCAGCCAAGACGGGCAGAGGGGATCACCGGGGGAGACCCAGTACTTC.

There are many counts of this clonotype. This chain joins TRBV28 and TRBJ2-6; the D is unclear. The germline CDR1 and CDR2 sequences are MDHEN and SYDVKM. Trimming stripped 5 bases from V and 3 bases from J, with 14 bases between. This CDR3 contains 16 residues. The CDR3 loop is CASSQPRVGGANVLTF. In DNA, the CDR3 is TGTGCCAGCAGTCAACCCCGGGTGGGTGGGGCCAACGTCCTGACTTTC.

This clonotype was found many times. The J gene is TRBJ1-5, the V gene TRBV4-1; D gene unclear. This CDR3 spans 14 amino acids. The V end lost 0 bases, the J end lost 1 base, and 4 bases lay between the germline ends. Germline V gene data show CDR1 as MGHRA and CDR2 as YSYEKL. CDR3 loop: CASSQEQSNQPQHF. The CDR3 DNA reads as TGCGCCAGCAGCCAAGAGCAGAGCAATCAGCCCCAGCATTTT.

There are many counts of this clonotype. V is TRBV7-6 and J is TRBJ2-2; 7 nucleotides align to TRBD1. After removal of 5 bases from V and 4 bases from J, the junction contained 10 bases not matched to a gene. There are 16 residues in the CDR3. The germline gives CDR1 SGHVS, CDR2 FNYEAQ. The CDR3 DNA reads TGTGCCAGCAGCCCGAACACAGGGGACGGCACCGGGGAGCTGTTTTTT. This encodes CASSPNTGDGTGELFF. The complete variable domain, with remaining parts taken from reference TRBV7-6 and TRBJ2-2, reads GAGVSQSPRYKVTKRGQDVALRCDPISGHVSLYWYRQALGQGPEFLTYFNYEAQQDKSGLPNDRFSAERPEGSISTLTIQRTEQRDSAMYRCASSPNTGDGTGELFFGEGSRLTVL.

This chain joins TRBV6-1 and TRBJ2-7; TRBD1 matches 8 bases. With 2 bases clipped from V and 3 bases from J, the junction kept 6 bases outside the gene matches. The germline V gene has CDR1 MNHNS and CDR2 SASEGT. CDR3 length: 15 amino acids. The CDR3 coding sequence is TGTGCCAGCAGTGAATATGCAGGGGGCTTCTACGAGCAGTACTTC. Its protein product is CASSEYAGGFYEQYF.

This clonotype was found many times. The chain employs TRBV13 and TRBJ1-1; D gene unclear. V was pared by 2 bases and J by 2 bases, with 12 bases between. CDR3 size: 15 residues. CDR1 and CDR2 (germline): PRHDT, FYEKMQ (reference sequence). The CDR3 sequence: CASSLTDDLNTEAFF. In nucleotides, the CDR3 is TGTGCCAGCAGCTTAACGGACGACCTAAACACTGAAGCTTTCTTT.

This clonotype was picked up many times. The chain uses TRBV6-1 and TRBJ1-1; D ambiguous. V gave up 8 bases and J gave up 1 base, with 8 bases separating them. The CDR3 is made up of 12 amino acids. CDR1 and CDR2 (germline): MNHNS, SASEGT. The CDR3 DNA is TGTGCCAGCGAACCCAGGAACACTGAAGCTTTCTTT. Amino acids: CASEPRNTEAFF.

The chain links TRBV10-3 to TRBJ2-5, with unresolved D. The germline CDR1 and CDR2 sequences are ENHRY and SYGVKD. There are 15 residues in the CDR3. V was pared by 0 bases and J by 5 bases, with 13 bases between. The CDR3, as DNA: TGTGCCATCAGTGAGTCAACTACCATCGGGGAGACCCAGTACTTC. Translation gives CAISESTTIGETQYF.

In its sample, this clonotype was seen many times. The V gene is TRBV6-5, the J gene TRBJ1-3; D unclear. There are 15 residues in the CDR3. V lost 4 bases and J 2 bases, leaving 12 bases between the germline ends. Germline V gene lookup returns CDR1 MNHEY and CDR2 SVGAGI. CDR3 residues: CASSSIPSPGNTIYF. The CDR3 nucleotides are TGTGCCAGCAGTTCGATCCCCTCACCTGGAAACACCATATATTTT.

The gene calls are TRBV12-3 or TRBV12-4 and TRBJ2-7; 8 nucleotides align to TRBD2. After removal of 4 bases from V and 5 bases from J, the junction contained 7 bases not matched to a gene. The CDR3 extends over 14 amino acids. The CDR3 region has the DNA TGTGCCAGCAGTTCGGGGGGGCCCTCAAACGAGCAGTACTTC. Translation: CASSSGGPSNEQYF.

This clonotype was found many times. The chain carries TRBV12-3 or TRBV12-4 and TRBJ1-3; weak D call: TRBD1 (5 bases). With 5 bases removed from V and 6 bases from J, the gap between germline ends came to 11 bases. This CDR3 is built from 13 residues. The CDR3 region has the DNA TGTGCCAGCAGTCCAGACAGAGTAAACACCATATATTTT. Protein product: CASSPDRVNTIYF.

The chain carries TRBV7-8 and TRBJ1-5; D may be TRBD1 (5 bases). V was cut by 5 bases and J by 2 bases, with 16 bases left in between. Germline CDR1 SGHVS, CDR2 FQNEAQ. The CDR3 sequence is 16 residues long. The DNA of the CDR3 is TGTGCCAGCAGCCCAGCGGGCAGGGTCGGCAATCAGCCCCAGCATTTT. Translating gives CASSPAGRVGNQPQHF.

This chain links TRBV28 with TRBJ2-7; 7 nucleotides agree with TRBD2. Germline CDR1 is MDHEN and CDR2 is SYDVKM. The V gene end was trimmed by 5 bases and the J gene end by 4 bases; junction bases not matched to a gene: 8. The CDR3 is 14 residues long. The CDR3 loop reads CASSVTGTTYEQYF. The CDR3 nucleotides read TGTGCCAGCAGTGTTACCGGGACTACTTACGAGCAGTACTTC.

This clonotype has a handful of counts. CDR3 amino acids: CAWSRGGINEKLFF. The DNA of the CDR3 is TGTGCCTGGAGCAGAGGCGGGATTAATGAAAAACTGTTTTTT. The chain uses TRBV30 and TRBJ1-4; D not resolved. With 3 bases removed from V and 4 bases from J, the gap between germline ends came to 12 bases. The CDR3 runs to 14 residues. Per the germline V gene, CDR1 is GTSNPN and CDR2 is SVGIG (reference sequence).

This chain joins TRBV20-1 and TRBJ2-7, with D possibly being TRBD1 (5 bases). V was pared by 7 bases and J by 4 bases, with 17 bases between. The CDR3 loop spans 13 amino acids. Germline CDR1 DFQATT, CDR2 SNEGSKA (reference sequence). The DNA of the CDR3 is TGCAGTGTTCACCAGGGAAACAGATACGAGCAGTACTTC. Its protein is CSVHQGNRYEQYF.

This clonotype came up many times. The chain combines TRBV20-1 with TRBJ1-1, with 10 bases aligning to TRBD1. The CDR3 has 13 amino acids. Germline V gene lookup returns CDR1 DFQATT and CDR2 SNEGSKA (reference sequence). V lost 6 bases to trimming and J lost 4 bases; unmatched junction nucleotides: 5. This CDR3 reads CSAVGTGVTEAFF. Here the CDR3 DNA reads TGCAGTGCCGTCGGGACAGGGGTCACTGAAGCTTTCTTT.

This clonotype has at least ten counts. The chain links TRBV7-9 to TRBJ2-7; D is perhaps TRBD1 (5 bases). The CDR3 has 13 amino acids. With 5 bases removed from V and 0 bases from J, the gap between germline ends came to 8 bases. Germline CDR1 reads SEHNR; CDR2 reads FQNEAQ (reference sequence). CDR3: CASSTGDSYEQYF. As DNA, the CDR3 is TGTGCCAGCAGCACAGGAGACTCCTACGAGCAGTACTTC.

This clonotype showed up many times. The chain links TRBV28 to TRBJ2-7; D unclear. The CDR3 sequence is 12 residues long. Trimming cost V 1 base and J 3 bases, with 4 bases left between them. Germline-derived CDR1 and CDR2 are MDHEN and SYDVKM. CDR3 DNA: TGTGCCAGCAGTTTATCCTTCTACGAGCAGTACTTC. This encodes CASSLSFYEQYF.

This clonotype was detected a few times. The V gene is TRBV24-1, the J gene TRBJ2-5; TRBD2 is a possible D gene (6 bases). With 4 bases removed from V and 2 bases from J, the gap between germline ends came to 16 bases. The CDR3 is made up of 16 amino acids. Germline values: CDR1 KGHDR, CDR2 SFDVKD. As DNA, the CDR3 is TGTGCCACCAGTGACCCTACGGGGGATGGACAAGAGACCCAGTACTTC. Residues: CATSDPTGDGQETQYF.

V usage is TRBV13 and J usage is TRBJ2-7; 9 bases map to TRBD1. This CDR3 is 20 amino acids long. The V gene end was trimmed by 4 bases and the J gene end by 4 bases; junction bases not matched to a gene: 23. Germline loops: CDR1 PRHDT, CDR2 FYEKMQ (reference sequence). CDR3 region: CASSSPINKGQGRGDYEQYF. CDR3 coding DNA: TGTGCCAGCAGCTCCCCGATAAACAAAGGACAGGGGAGGGGGGATTACGAGCAGTACTTC.

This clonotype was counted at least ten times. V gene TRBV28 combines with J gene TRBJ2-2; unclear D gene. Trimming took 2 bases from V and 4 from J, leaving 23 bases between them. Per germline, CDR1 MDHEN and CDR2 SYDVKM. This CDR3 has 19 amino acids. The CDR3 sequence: CASSLDHPTDTSGTGELFF. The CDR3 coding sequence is TGTGCCAGCAGTTTAGATCACCCGACTGACACATCGGGCACCGGGGAGCTGTTTTTT.